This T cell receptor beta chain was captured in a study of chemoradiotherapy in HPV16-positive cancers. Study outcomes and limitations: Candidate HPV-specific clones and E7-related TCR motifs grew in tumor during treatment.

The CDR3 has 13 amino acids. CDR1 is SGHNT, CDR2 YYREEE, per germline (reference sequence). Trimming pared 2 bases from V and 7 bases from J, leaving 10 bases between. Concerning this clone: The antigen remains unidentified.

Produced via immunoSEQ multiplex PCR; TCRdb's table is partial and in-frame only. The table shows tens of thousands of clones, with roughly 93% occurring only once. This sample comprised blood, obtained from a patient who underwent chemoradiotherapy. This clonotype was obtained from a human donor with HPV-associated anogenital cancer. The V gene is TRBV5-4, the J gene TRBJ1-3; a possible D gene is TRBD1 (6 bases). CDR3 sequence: CASSLPGANTIYF. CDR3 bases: TGTGCCAGCAGCTTACCGGGGGCTAACACCATATATTTT. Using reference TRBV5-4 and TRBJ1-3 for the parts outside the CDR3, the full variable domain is ETGVTQSPTHLIKTRGQQVTLRCSSQSGHNTVSWYQQALGQGPQFIFQYYREEENGRGNFPPRFSGLQFPNYSSELNVNALELDDSALYLCASSLPGANTIYFGEGSWLTVV.